These 11 T cell receptor beta chains share one sample of origin, sequenced in a study of Graves' ophthalmopathy and Graves' hyperthyroidism (dated by TCRdb to the late 2010s). TCRdb records Illumina HiSeq 2000 as the sequencer. TCR beta CDR3 regions were amplified from RNA transcripts for repertoire sequencing. A first-round RT-PCR used HTBI primers with the Qiagen OneStep RT-PCR kit, followed by a second-round multiplex PCR, size selection and purification. The raw public data were reprocessed by TCRdb itself: fastp quality trimming at Q25, MiXCR clonotype calling, in-frame beta chains only. Rows are unified per CDR3 protein, each entry keeping the most common DNA and genes. In all, the sample holds 200,000 to 250,000 distinct CDR3 sequences, and roughly 21% of those were seen once. The ten largest clones represent approximately 39% of the sample. The material sequenced was peripheral blood. Every receptor here comes from a woman aged 45-65 years with Graves' ophthalmopathy. Donor details come from another sample of the same person, matched by shared clones.

This clonotype was detected only a few times. The rearrangement uses TRBV6-2 or TRBV6-3 and TRBJ1-5; unclear D gene. CDR3 size: 20 residues. CDR1 is MNHEY and CDR2 is SVGEGT in the germline V gene. V lost 5 bases and J 0 bases, leaving 26 bases between the germline ends. Here the CDR3 reads CASSRGPQTLGINSNQPQHF. CDR3 DNA: TGTGCCAGCAGTAGAGGTCCCCAAACGCTCGGCATTAATAGCAATCAGCCCCAGCATTTT.

Many counts were recorded for this clonotype. This chain joins TRBV19 and TRBJ2-2, with 13 bases fitting TRBD2. Germline assignment: CDR1 LNHDA and CDR2 SQIVND (reference sequence). J lost 6 bases, V lost 5 bases, and 3 bases had no gene match. This CDR3 is built from 15 residues. DNA of the CDR3: TGTGCCAGTAGTGAAACTAGCGGGAGGGCCGGGGAGCTGTTTTTT. Protein product: CASSETSGRAGELFF.

This clonotype was recorded many times. CDR3 nucleotide sequence: TGTGCCAGTAGTATCGATAGGGACACTGAAGCTTTCTTT. It codes for CASSIDRDTEAFF. V and J are TRBV19 and TRBJ1-1; D remains ambiguous. This CDR3 comprises 13 residues. Germline loops: CDR1 LNHDA, CDR2 SQIVND (reference sequence). V lost 3 bases, J lost 3 bases, and 8 bases lay in between.

Ten or more counts support this clonotype. The chain carries TRBV28 and TRBJ2-7; TRBD2 aligns across 7 bases. The germline V gene has CDR1 MDHEN and CDR2 SYDVKM. Trimming took 6 bases from V and 6 from J; bases not matched to a gene: 14. CDR3 length equals 15 residues. The DNA of the CDR3 is TGTGCCAGCAGCGAACCCGGCGGCGGGAGAAGCGAGCAGTACTTC. As protein: CASSEPGGGRSEQYF.

This clonotype appeared a few times. The V and J genes are TRBV3-1 and TRBJ2-7, with D maybe TRBD2 (6 bases). Germline V gene sequence: CDR1 LGHDT, CDR2 YNNKEL (reference sequence). CDR3 length: 14 amino acids. V was clipped by 4 bases and J by 0 bases, with 10 bases between them. The CDR3 DNA is TGTGCCAGCAGCCGTAACGGGGGCTCCTACGAGCAGTACTTC. Translated, it gives CASSRNGGSYEQYF.

This clonotype was counted a few times. V and J are TRBV3-1 and TRBJ1-2; D might be TRBD1 (6 bases). The germline V and J ends were trimmed by 4 bases and 1 base, with 16 bases remaining between them. The germline V gene has CDR1 LGHDT and CDR2 YNNKEL (reference sequence). CDR3 length equals 16 residues. The CDR3 protein is CASSLDRGWRNYGYTF. The CDR3 DNA reads TGTGCCAGCAGCCTGGATAGGGGGTGGCGTAACTATGGCTACACCTTC.

This clonotype was seen ten or more times. CDR3 loop: CASSQAETQYF. The CDR3 DNA sequence: TGTGCCAGCAGCCAAGCGGAGACCCAGTACTTC. The J gene is TRBJ2-5, the V gene TRBV14; D gene uncertain. The V gene's germline CDR1 is SGHDN and CDR2 FVKESK. Trimming removed 1 base from V and 5 bases from J, with 2 bases in between. This CDR3 region has 11 residues.

This clonotype has ten or more counts. V usage is TRBV6-5 and J usage is TRBJ1-1, with TRBD1 as a possible D gene (5 bases). Trimming cost V 8 bases and J 4 bases, with 17 bases left between them. The CDR3 is made up of 14 amino acids. Germline V gene data show CDR1 as MNHEY and CDR2 as SVGAGI. In DNA, the CDR3 is TGTGCCAGCTCGATCAGGGTTGACGGCACTGAAGCTTTCTTT. Amino acids: CASSIRVDGTEAFF.

The sample holds many counts of this clonotype. The chain recombines TRBV6-1 with TRBJ1-2; the D gene is possibly TRBD1 (5 bases). Germline CDR1 MNHNS, CDR2 SASEGT. The length of the CDR3 is 13 residues. V gave up 6 bases and J gave up 2 bases, with 10 bases separating them. CDR3 DNA sequence: TGTGCCAGCAGATTGACAGAGAACTATGGCTACACCTTC. This codes for CASRLTENYGYTF.

The chain is built from TRBV7-2 and TRBJ2-7; 9 bases match TRBD1. Germline trimming cut 1 base from V and 4 bases from J; bases unmatched to any gene: 5. Germline values: CDR1 SGHTA, CDR2 FQGNSA. This CDR3 has 15 residues. CDR3 bases: TGTGCCAGCAGCTTAGTAGTAGACAGGGGGTACGAGCAGTACTTC. Translating gives CASSLVVDRGYEQYF.

J is TRBJ2-7 and V is TRBV12-3 or TRBV12-4; the match to TRBD2 covers 10 bases. V gave up 6 bases and J gave up 7 bases; unmatched junction bases: 6. The CDR3 loop spans 13 amino acids. CDR3 amino acids: CASSRLAGEEQYF. The DNA for the CDR3 is TGTGCCAGCAGCCGCCTAGCGGGAGAAGAGCAGTACTTC.